The 25 T cell receptor beta chains reported below all come from one sample, sequenced in a study of T-cell reconstitution after alpha-beta-depleted transplantation in children. Researchers prepared the TCRbeta library using unique molecular identifiers, the study reports. MiXCR, run by TCRdb on the PCR reads, gives a single entry per CDR3 protein. The table has fewer than 120,000 distinct CDR3 sequences, 10% seen once. Sequencing was performed on PBMCs from the stem cell graft donor, taken from the stem cell graft. These receptors all come from a human donor who donated a stem cell graft to a child with acute lymphoblastic leukemia.

This clonotype was picked up many times. The genes are TRBV27 and TRBJ2-2, with TRBD1 as a possible D gene (5 bases). Per germline, CDR1 MNHEY and CDR2 SMNVEV (reference sequence). The V end lost 7 bases, the J end lost 1 base, and 10 bases lay between the germline ends. This CDR3 has 14 amino acids. The CDR3 region is CASTLTGNTGELFF. The CDR3 DNA sequence: TGTGCCAGCACTCTAACAGGGAACACCGGGGAGCTGTTTTTT.

This clonotype was seen at least ten times. This sequence joins TRBV12-3 or TRBV12-4 and TRBJ1-1; D gene uncertain. The CDR3 loop spans 15 amino acids. The germline V and J ends were trimmed by 1 base and 2 bases, with 11 bases remaining between them. The CDR3: CASSLVRGPNTEAFF. The CDR3 bases are TGTGCCAGCAGTTTAGTACGCGGACCTAACACTGAAGCTTTCTTT.

This clonotype showed up many times. This sequence joins TRBV12-3 or TRBV12-4 and TRBJ1-6; D gene unclear. V lost 8 bases, J lost 8 bases, and 10 bases lay in between. CDR3 length: 12 residues. CDR3 coding DNA: TGTGCCAGCGGGGAAGGAGATTCACCCCTCCACTTT. This sequence encodes CASGEGDSPLHF.

This clonotype was seen many times. This chain links TRBV18 with TRBJ2-7; D is perhaps TRBD1 (5 bases). The V gene lost 6 bases and the J gene lost 3 bases, with 12 bases spanning the gap. The length of the CDR3 is 13 residues. Germline V lookup: CDR1 KGHSH, CDR2 LQKENI. CDR3: CASSQFQGYEQYF. In nucleotides, the CDR3 is TGTGCCAGCTCCCAATTTCAGGGCTACGAGCAGTACTTC.

This clonotype was recorded many times. The chain carries TRBV12-3 or TRBV12-4 and TRBJ2-2; D gene ambiguous. CDR3 size: 15 residues. The germline V and J ends were trimmed by 1 base and 1 base, with 7 bases remaining between them. In DNA form, the CDR3 reads TGTGCCAGCAGTTTAGGCCACGTGAACACCGGGGAGCTGTTTTTT. Amino acids: CASSLGHVNTGELFF.

This chain joins TRBV28 and TRBJ2-1; the D call may be TRBD1 or TRBD2 (5 bases each). CDR3 length: 15 residues. Germline CDR1 MDHEN, CDR2 SYDVKM. V lost 9 bases to trimming and J lost 8 bases, with 23 bases between them. The CDR3 loop is CARGPPLLGDDEQFF. The CDR3 region has the DNA TGTGCCAGGGGCCCCCCCCTACTAGGGGATGATGAGCAGTTCTTC.

This clonotype was counted at least ten times. CDR3 residues: CASRRTGELFF. The DNA of the CDR3 is TGTGCCAGCAGAAGGACAGGGGAGCTGTTTTTT. This chain links TRBV11-2 with TRBJ2-2, with D possibly TRBD1 on 5 matching bases. The CDR3 spans 11 residues. The germline CDR1 and CDR2 sequences are SGHAT and FQNNGV. V lost 6 bases to trimming and J lost 8 bases, with 7 bases between them.

This clonotype was seen repeatedly, ten times or more. The V call is TRBV7-2, the J call TRBJ1-4; D is possibly TRBD1 (6 bases). CDR3 length equals 15 residues. Per the germline V gene, CDR1 is SGHTA and CDR2 is FQGNSA. The V and J ends lost 0 bases and 4 bases respectively, with 9 bases between them. CDR3 protein: CASSLAGTNNEKLFF. The DNA for the CDR3 is TGTGCCAGCAGCTTAGCGGGGACAAATAATGAAAAACTGTTTTTT.

The rearrangement uses TRBV19 and TRBJ2-5; TRBD2 matches at 10 bases. The CDR3 runs to 18 residues. CDR1 is LNHDA, CDR2 SQIVND, per germline (reference sequence). With 3 bases clipped from V and 4 bases from J, the junction kept 14 bases outside the gene matches. CDR3 loop: CASSIARDGSGRSETQYF. The CDR3 coding sequence is TGTGCCAGTAGTATCGCAAGGGATGGTAGCGGGAGGTCAGAGACCCAGTACTTC.

This clonotype was seen repeatedly, ten times or more. The chain has TRBV6-2 or TRBV6-3 and TRBJ1-1; the D gene is possibly TRBD1 (6 bases). Trimming took off 6 bases at V and 4 bases at J, with 15 bases between the two ends. The length of the CDR3 is 14 residues. Per germline, CDR1 MNHEY and CDR2 SVGEGT. The CDR3 bases are TGTGCCAGCAGATTGAACAGGGAAGGCACTGAAGCTTTCTTT. It translates to CASRLNREGTEAFF.

This clonotype has ten or more counts. The chain joins TRBV28 to TRBJ2-1; tentative D call: TRBD2 (6 bases). The germline V gene has CDR1 MDHEN and CDR2 SYDVKM. There are 15 residues in the CDR3. V gave up 6 bases and J gave up 0 bases, with 12 bases separating them. The CDR3 protein is CASSLRGSSYNEQFF. The CDR3 DNA reads TGTGCCAGCAGCTTACGGGGGAGCTCCTACAATGAGCAGTTCTTC.

In DNA, the CDR3 is TGCAGTGCTCCACCCGGGGTCTACAATGAGCAGTTCTTC. Encoded protein: CSAPPGVYNEQFF. This chain uses TRBV20-1 with TRBJ2-1; D is perhaps TRBD2 (5 bases). Germline V gene lookup returns CDR1 DFQATT and CDR2 SNEGSKA (reference sequence). The CDR3 length is 13 residues. V shed 5 bases and J shed 3 bases, with 11 bases lying between them.

The chain links TRBV3-1 to TRBJ2-1; 9 bases agree with TRBD2. The junction had 10 bases not matched to a gene; V was cut back by 0 bases and J by 4 bases. The CDR3 contains 18 residues. CDR1 is LGHDT, CDR2 YNNKEL, per germline (reference sequence). DNA of the CDR3: TGTGCCAGCAGCCAAGATTCCTATAGGCTAGCGGGATACAATGAGCAGTTCTTC. Its translation is CASSQDSYRLAGYNEQFF.

Ten or more counts support this clonotype. V is TRBV28 and J is TRBJ1-3; TRBD1 is a possible D gene (5 bases). This CDR3 is built from 16 residues. The germline V gene has CDR1 MDHEN and CDR2 SYDVKM. V lost 4 bases and J 0 bases, leaving 13 bases between the germline ends. In DNA, the CDR3 is TGTGCCAGCAGTTCGGCCGGGGACCACTCTGGAAACACCATATATTTT. Translation: CASSSAGDHSGNTIYF.

This clonotype has a count of ten or more. The V call is TRBV12-3 or TRBV12-4, the J call TRBJ1-5; D remains ambiguous. Trimming stripped 3 bases from V and 3 bases from J, with 15 bases between. The CDR3 is 16 amino acids. CDR3 nucleotides: TGTGCCAGCAGTTTCCAGGACCGCGGATCCAATCAGCCCCAGCATTTT. It is translated as CASSFQDRGSNQPQHF.

In its sample, this clonotype was seen many times. This chain uses TRBV12-3 or TRBV12-4 with TRBJ2-6, with D perhaps TRBD2 (6 bases). The CDR3 is 15 residues long. V lost 4 bases, J lost 1 base, and 8 bases lay in between. CDR3 bases: TGTGCCAGCAGTTCCGGGACTTCTGGGGCCAACGTCCTGACTTTC. Residues: CASSSGTSGANVLTF.

Ten or more counts support this clonotype. This chain connects TRBV7-2 to TRBJ1-5; D unresolved. The CDR3 is made up of 14 amino acids. V lost 5 bases, J lost 1 base, and 9 bases lay in between. Germline V gene lookup returns CDR1 SGHTA and CDR2 FQGNSA. The CDR3 sequence: CASSVVASNQPQHF. The CDR3 DNA is TGTGCCAGCAGCGTGGTGGCGAGCAATCAGCCCCAGCATTTT.

In its sample, this clonotype was seen many times. V and J are TRBV19 and TRBJ2-3; no clear D gene. This CDR3 is 12 amino acids long. Per germline, CDR1 LNHDA and CDR2 SQIVND (reference sequence). With 6 bases removed from V and 1 base from J, the gap between germline ends came to 5 bases. As DNA, the CDR3 is TGTGCCAGTAGACACCGCACAGATACGCAGTATTTT. It translates to CASRHRTDTQYF.

The chain joins TRBV27 to TRBJ1-2, with 10 positions matching TRBD1. CDR1 is MNHEY, CDR2 SMNVEV, per germline (reference sequence). This CDR3 contains 15 residues. The V and J ends lost 5 bases and 8 bases, in that order; junction bases with no gene match: 11. The CDR3: CASSLRTGGFLGYTF. DNA of the CDR3: TGTGCCAGCAGTCTCAGGACAGGGGGTTTTCTAGGCTACACCTTC.

The table lists this clonotype with many counts. The rearrangement links TRBV3-1 to TRBJ1-1; 9 bases are a match to TRBD1. CDR1 is LGHDT and CDR2 is YNNKEL in the germline V gene (reference sequence). Trimming took 4 bases from V and 6 from J; bases not matched to a gene: 9. The CDR3 extends over 15 amino acids. The CDR3: CASSLPGQGGSEAFF. DNA of the CDR3: TGTGCCAGCAGCCTTCCGGGACAGGGTGGCTCTGAAGCTTTCTTT.

This clonotype was picked up many times. The J gene is TRBJ2-5, the V gene TRBV27; tentative D call: TRBD2 (6 bases). This CDR3 spans 15 amino acids. Trimming removed 8 bases from V and 7 bases from J, with 23 bases in between. Germline V lookup: CDR1 MNHEY, CDR2 SMNVEV (reference sequence). The CDR3 protein is CASRPGGAGRGTQYF. CDR3 bases: TGTGCCAGCCGACCGGGCGGAGCGGGTCGTGGGACCCAGTACTTC.

This clonotype was recorded many times. The chain employs TRBV5-1 and TRBJ1-6; D remains unclear. Per germline, CDR1 SGHRS and CDR2 YFSETQ. This CDR3 has 15 residues. Trimming stripped 2 bases from V and 9 bases from J, with 15 bases between. CDR3 region: CASSFTELRASPLHF. The CDR3 coding sequence is TGCGCCAGCAGCTTTACCGAGTTGAGGGCTTCACCCCTCCACTTT.

This clonotype was seen ten or more times. The chain has TRBV9 and TRBJ2-1; the D call may be TRBD1 or TRBD2 (6 bases each). Trimming took 4 bases from V and 14 from J, leaving 16 bases between them. This CDR3 contains 12 residues. Looked up from germline, CDR1 is SGDLS and CDR2 is YYNGEE. Written as DNA, the CDR3 is TGTGCCAGCAGCCCAACACAAGGGGGGAAGTTCTTC. This sequence encodes CASSPTQGGKFF.

This clonotype was seen at least ten times. The chain recombines TRBV7-2 with TRBJ2-6; TRBD1 matches 7 bases. From germline, CDR1 is SGHTA and CDR2 FQGNSA. CDR3 length: 17 residues. Germline trimming cut 4 bases from V and 4 bases from J; bases unmatched to any gene: 10. In DNA form, the CDR3 reads TGTGCCAGCAGCTCAAAGGGGGCAGGTCCGGGGGCCAACGTCCTGACTTTC. It encodes CASSSKGAGPGANVLTF. Using reference TRBV7-2 and TRBJ2-6 for the parts outside the CDR3, the full variable domain is GAGVSQSPSNKVTEKGKDVELRCDPISGHTALYWYRQSLGQGLEFLIYFQGNSAPDKSGLPSDRFSAERTGGSVSTLTIQRTQQEDSAVYLCASSSKGAGPGANVLTFGAGSRLTVL.

The sample holds many counts of this clonotype. The chain combines TRBV7-2 with TRBJ1-3, with D maybe TRBD1 (6 bases). Germline V lookup: CDR1 SGHTA, CDR2 FQGNSA. With 1 base removed from V and 0 bases from J, the gap between germline ends came to 7 bases. There are 15 residues in the CDR3. Here the CDR3 reads CASSLGRGSGNTIYF. The CDR3 bases are TGTGCCAGCAGCTTAGGCAGGGGCTCTGGAAACACCATATATTTT.